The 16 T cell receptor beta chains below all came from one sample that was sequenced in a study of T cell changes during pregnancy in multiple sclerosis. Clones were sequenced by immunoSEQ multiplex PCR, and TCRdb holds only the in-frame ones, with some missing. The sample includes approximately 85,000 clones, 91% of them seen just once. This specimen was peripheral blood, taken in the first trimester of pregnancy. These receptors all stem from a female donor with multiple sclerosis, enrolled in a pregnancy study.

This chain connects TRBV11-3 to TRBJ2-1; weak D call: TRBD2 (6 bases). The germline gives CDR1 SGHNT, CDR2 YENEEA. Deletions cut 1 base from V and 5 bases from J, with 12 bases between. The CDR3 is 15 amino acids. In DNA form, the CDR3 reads TGTGCCAGCAGCTTAGGCGGGACGCGGAACAATGAGCAGTTCTTC. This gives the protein CASSLGGTRNNEQFF.

CDR3 region: CASSFSLGLEAEQYF. Here the CDR3 DNA reads TGTGCCAGCAGCTTTTCTCTTGGGCTGGAGGCTGAGCAGTACTTC. V and J are TRBV5-5 and TRBJ2-7; D is perhaps TRBD2 (5 bases). V lost 2 bases to trimming and J lost 7 bases, with 19 bases between them. CDR3 length equals 15 residues. CDR1 SGHKS and CDR2 YYEKEE come from the germline V gene (reference sequence).

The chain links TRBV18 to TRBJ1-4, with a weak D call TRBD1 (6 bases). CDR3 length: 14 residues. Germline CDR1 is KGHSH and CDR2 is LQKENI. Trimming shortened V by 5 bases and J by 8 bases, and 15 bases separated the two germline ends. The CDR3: CASSATGSREKLFF. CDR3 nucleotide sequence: TGTGCCAGCTCAGCAACAGGGTCAAGGGAAAAACTGTTTTTT.

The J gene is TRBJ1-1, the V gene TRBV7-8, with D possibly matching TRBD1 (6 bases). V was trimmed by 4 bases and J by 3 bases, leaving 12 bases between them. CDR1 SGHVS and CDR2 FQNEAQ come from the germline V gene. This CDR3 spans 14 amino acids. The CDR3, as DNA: TGTGCCAGCAGCTCACAGGGTGTGCACACTGAAGCTTTCTTT. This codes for CASSSQGVHTEAFF.

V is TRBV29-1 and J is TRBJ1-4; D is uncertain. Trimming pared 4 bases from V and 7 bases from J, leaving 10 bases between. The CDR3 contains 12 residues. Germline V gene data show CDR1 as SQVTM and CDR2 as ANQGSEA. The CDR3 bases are TGCAGCGTTGGCGGGTCGGGTGAAAAACTGTTTTTT. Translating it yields CSVGGSGEKLFF. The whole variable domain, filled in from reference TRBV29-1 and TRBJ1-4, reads SAVISQKPSRDICQRGTSLTIQCQVDSQVTMMFWYRQQPGQSLTLIATANQGSEATYESGFVIDKFPISRPNLTFSTLTVSNMSPEDSSIYLCSVGGSGEKLFFGSGTQLSVL.

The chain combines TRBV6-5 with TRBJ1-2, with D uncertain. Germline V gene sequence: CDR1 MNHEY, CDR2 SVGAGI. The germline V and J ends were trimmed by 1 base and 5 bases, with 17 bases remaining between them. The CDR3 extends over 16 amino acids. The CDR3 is CASSYLPGMAAYGYTF. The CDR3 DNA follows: TGTGCCAGCAGTTACTTACCGGGTATGGCTGCGTATGGCTACACCTTC.

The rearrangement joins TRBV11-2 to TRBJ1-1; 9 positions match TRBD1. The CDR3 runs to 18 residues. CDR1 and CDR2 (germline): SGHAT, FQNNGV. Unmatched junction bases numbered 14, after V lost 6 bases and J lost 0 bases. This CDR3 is CASRRTGGASRMNTEAFF. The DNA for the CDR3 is TGTGCCAGCAGACGAACAGGGGGCGCTTCAAGAATGAACACTGAAGCTTTCTTT.

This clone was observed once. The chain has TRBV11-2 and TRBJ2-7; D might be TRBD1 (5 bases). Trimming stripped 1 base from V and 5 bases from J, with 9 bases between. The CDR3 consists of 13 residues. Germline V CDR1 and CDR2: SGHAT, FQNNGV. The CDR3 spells CASSLVRTHEQYF. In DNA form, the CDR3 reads TGTGCCAGCAGCTTAGTCCGGACACACGAGCAGTACTTC. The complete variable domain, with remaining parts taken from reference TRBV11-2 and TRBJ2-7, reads EAGVAQSPRYKIIEKRQSVAFWCNPISGHATLYWYQQILGQGPKLLIQFQNNGVVDDSQLPKDRFSAERLKGVDSTLKIQPAKLEDSAVYLCASSLVRTHEQYFGPGTRLTVT.

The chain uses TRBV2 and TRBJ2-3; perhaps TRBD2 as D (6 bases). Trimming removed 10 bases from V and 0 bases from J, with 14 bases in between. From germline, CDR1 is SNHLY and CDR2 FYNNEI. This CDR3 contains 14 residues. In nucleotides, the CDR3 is TGTGCCATCGAAGTGGGGACTAGCACAGATACGCAGTATTTT. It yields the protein CAIEVGTSTDTQYF.

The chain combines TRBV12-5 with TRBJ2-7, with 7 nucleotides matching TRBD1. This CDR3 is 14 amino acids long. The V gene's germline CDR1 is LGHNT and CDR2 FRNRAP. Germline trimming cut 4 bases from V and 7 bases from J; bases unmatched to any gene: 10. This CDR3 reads CASGSPRQGEEQYF. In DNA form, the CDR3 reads TGTGCTAGTGGTTCGCCCCGACAGGGCGAAGAGCAGTACTTC.

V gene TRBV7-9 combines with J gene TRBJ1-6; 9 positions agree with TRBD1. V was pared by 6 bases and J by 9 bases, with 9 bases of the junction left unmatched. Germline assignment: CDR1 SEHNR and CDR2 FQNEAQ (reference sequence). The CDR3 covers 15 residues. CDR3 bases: TGTGCCAGCAGGGACCGACAGGGGGTATTTTCACCCCTCCACTTT. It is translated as CASRDRQGVFSPLHF.

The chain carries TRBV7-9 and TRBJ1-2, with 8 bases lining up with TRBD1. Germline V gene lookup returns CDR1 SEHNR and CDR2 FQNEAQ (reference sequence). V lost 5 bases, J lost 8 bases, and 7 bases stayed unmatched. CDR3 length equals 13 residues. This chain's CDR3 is CASSPPDRDGYTF. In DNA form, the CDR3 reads TGTGCCAGCAGCCCACCGGACAGGGACGGCTACACCTTC.

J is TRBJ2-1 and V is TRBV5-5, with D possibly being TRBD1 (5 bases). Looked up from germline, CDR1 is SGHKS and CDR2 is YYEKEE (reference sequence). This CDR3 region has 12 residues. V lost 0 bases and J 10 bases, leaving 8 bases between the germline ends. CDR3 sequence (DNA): TGTGCCAGCAGCTTGGCCTGGACAGAGCAGTTCTTC. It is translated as CASSLAWTEQFF. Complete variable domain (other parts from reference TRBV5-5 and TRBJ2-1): DAGVTQSPTHLIKTRGQQVTLRCSPISGHKSVSWYQQVLGQGPQFIFQYYEKEERGRGNFPDRFSARQFPNYSSELNVNALLLGDSALYLCASSLAWTEQFFGPGTRLTVL.

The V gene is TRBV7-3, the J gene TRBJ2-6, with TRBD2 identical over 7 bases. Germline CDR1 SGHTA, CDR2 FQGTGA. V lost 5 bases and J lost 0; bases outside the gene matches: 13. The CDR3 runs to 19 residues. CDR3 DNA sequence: TGTGCCAGCAGCCCTCTCCCTCCGGGGGGTCTCTCTGGGGCCAACGTCCTGACTTTC. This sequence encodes CASSPLPPGGLSGANVLTF. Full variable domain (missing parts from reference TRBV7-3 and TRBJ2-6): GAGVSQTPSNKVTEKGKYVELRCDPISGHTALYWYRQSLGQGPEFLIYFQGTGAADDSGLPNDRFFAVRPEGSVSTLKIQRTERGDSAVYLCASSPLPPGGLSGANVLTFGAGSRLTVL.

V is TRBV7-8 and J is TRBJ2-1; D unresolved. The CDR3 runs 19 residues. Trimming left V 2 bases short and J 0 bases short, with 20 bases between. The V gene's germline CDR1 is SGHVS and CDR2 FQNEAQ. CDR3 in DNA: TGTGCCAGCAGCTTACGCGGAAGTTGGAGCGCAAGCTCCTACAATGAGCAGTTCTTC. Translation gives CASSLRGSWSASSYNEQFF.

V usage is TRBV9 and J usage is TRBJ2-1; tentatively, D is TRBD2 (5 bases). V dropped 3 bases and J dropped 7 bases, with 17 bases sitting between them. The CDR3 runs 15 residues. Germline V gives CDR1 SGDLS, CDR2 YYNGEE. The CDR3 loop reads CASSASAILGNEQFF. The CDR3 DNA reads TGTGCCAGCAGCGCCTCAGCGATACTAGGGAATGAGCAGTTCTTC.